The 4 T cell receptor beta chains in this list originate from one sample, sequenced in a study of spatial heterogeneity in lung cancer. Time point specified: sample taken at primary tumor resection. TCRdb redid the calling of the 5' RACE reads with MiXCR, one entry per CDR3 protein. The table includes 35,000 to 50,000 distinct CDR3 sequences, just over 3% detected once. Here the sequenced sample was normal lung tissue next to the tumor, taken at surgery. The receptors were sampled from a male donor with early-stage non-small cell lung cancer.

This clonotype was recorded at least ten times. This CDR3 is CASSTRQGGIPDTQYF. CDR3 DNA sequence: TGTGCCAGCAGTACCCGACAGGGGGGAATTCCAGATACGCAGTATTTT. The chain couples TRBV12-3 or TRBV12-4 to TRBJ2-3; TRBD1 aligns across 9 bases. J lost 4 bases, V lost 5 bases, and 10 bases had no gene match. The CDR3 totals 16 residues.

This clonotype was seen at least ten times. The chain uses TRBV7-8 and TRBJ1-1; 8 bases are shared with TRBD1. The CDR3 is 14 residues long. Germline CDR1 reads SGHVS; CDR2 reads FQNEAQ. J lost 5 bases, V lost 5 bases, and 7 bases had no gene match. The CDR3 DNA reads as TGTGCCAGCAGCCAAGACAGGGGCAGGACTGAAGCTTTCTTT. Translating gives CASSQDRGRTEAFF.

This clonotype was recorded at least ten times. This chain links TRBV28 with TRBJ2-7; TRBD1 aligns across 9 bases. Germline V gene lookup returns CDR1 MDHEN and CDR2 SYDVKM. The CDR3 contains 14 residues. V lost 3 bases, J lost 4 bases, and 4 bases stayed unmatched. The CDR3 sequence is CASSFPGTGYEQYF. DNA of the CDR3: TGTGCCAGCAGTTTCCCTGGGACAGGGTACGAGCAGTACTTC.

This clonotype was counted at least ten times. The gene calls are TRBV11-2 and TRBJ2-2; possibly TRBD2 for D (6 bases). V shed 5 bases and J shed 9 bases, with 19 bases lying between them. The CDR3 runs 15 residues. Germline V gene lookup returns CDR1 SGHAT and CDR2 FQNNGV. The CDR3 region is CASSLQIQGGRELFF. CDR3 coding DNA: TGTGCCAGCAGCCTTCAAATCCAGGGAGGAAGGGAGCTGTTTTTT.